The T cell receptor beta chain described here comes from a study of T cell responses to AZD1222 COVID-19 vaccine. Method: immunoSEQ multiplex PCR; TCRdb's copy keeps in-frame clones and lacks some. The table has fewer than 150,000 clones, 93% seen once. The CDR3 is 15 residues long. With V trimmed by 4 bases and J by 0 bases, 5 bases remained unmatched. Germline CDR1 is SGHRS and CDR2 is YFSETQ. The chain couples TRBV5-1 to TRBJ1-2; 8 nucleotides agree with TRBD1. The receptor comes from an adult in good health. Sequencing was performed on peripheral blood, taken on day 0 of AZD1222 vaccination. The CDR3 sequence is CASSQRQGPNYGYTF. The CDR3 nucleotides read TGCGCCAGCAGCCAAAGACAGGGGCCTAACTATGGCTACACCTTC.